Shown below are 21 T cell receptor beta chains from a single sample sequenced in a study of technical replicates of blood from a handful of donors. The table came from immunoSEQ multiplex PCR; TCRdb's copy has only in-frame clones and leaves some out. The sample consists of about 83,000 clones, around nine tenths of them appearing once. The sample consisted of T cells isolated from PBMCs. The source of these receptors is a human donor in good health.

This chain links TRBV5-6 with TRBJ2-5; maybe TRBD1 (7 bases). The CDR3 contains 13 residues. V gave up 6 bases and J gave up 5 bases, with 14 bases separating them. Germline V gives CDR1 SGHDT, CDR2 YYEEEE. CDR3 DNA sequence: TGTGCCAGCATCATAGCAGGGGGGGAGACCCAGTACTTC. Protein: CASIIAGGETQYF.

The V gene is TRBV11-2, the J gene TRBJ1-3; no firm D call. CDR1 SGHAT and CDR2 FQNNGV come from the germline V gene. CDR3 length: 14 residues. The V end was cut by 5 bases, the J end by 4 bases, with 12 bases between. For the CDR3, the DNA is TGTGCCAGCAGCCTGAGGGTTTACGGAAACACCATATATTTT. Amino acid sequence: CASSLRVYGNTIYF.

CDR3 nucleotides: TGTGCCAGCAGCTCGAGGTCCAGCGGGGGGATCGGCTACAATGAGCAGTTCTTC. This encodes CASSSRSSGGIGYNEQFF. The chain uses TRBV7-3 and TRBJ2-1, with 9 bases matching TRBD2. The CDR3 is 18 amino acids. The germline V gene encodes CDR1 SGHTA and CDR2 FQGTGA. The V gene end was trimmed by 4 bases and the J gene end by 3 bases; junction bases not matched to a gene: 13.

Remarks on this clone: A read error may account for a junction end that differs from germline. The chain links TRBV7-7 to TRBJ2-2, with D possibly matching TRBD1 (6 bases). Germline-derived CDR1 and CDR2 are SSHAT and FNYEAQ (reference sequence). The CDR3 spans 17 residues. The CDR3 loop is CASSADRWGRDTGELFF. CDR3 nucleotides: TGTGCTAGCAGCGCCGACAGGTGGGGGCGAGACACCGGGGAGCTGTTTTTT.

The DNA for the CDR3 is TGTGCCAGCAGCCAAGAGTCTAGCAGGCGCGATGAGCAGTTCTTC. Encoded protein: CASSQESSRRDEQFF. The chain combines TRBV4-2 with TRBJ2-1, with a possible D match to TRBD2 (5 bases). This CDR3 is 15 amino acids long. CDR1 and CDR2 (germline): LGHNA, YNFKEQ. The V end was cut by 0 bases, the J end by 8 bases, with 14 bases between.

The chain carries TRBV7-2 and TRBJ1-2; 9 bases fit TRBD1. V lost 1 base and J lost 5; bases outside the gene matches: 14. Germline CDR1 is SGHTA and CDR2 is FQGNSA. This CDR3 spans 18 amino acids. This chain's CDR3 is CASSLDGDRVRVPYGYTF. In DNA form, the CDR3 reads TGTGCCAGCAGCTTAGATGGGGACAGGGTCCGGGTCCCATATGGCTACACCTTC.

The chain has TRBV4-1 and TRBJ1-1; D is possibly TRBD1 (5 bases). Between the trimmed V and J ends, which lost 0 bases and 5 bases, there was a span of 22 bases. The CDR3 is made up of 18 amino acids. Germline V CDR1 and CDR2: MGHRA, YSYEKL. The CDR3 loop is CASSQDHGGDRLRTEAFF. The CDR3 coding sequence is TGCGCCAGCAGCCAAGATCATGGAGGGGACCGGTTGAGGACTGAAGCTTTCTTT.

This rearrangement joins TRBV5-1 to TRBJ1-1; no reliable D call. The CDR3 is 13 amino acids. CDR1 SGHRS and CDR2 YFSETQ come from the germline V gene. Trimming removed 1 base at V and 3 bases at J, with 7 bases between. The CDR3 protein is CASSLNIDTEAFF. The CDR3 DNA reads TGCGCCAGCAGCTTGAATATAGACACTGAAGCTTTCTTT. The variable domain in full, with the rest retrieved from reference TRBV5-1 and TRBJ1-1, is KAGVTQTPRYLIKTRGQQVTLSCSPISGHRSVSWYQQTPGQGLQFLFEYFSETQRNKGNFPGRFSGRQFSNSRSEMNVSTLELGDSALYLCASSLNIDTEAFFGQGTRLTVV.

In this sample, this clone turned up once. The J gene is TRBJ2-2, the V gene TRBV27, with TRBD1 matching 8 bases. Per germline, CDR1 MNHEY and CDR2 SMNVEV (reference sequence). The CDR3 covers 16 residues. The trim removed 4 bases at V and 1 base at J, leaving 5 bases unmatched. The CDR3 DNA sequence: TGTGCCAGCAGTTGGAGGGACAGGATGAACACCGGGGAGCTGTTTTTT. The encoded protein is CASSWRDRMNTGELFF.

V usage is TRBV5-6 and J usage is TRBJ2-5; D possibly corresponds to TRBD1 (5 bases). The CDR3 is 13 residues long. The germline V and J ends were trimmed by 1 base and 2 bases, with 6 bases remaining between them. CDR1 is SGHDT and CDR2 is YYEEEE in the germline V gene. The CDR3 region has the DNA TGTGCCAGCAGCTTGTCAGGGCAAGAGACCCAGTACTTC. As protein: CASSLSGQETQYF.

V and J are TRBV6-5 and TRBJ1-3; possible D gene TRBD1, 5 bases. The germline CDR1 and CDR2 sequences are MNHEY and SVGAGI. This CDR3 region has 14 residues. The V end lost 8 bases, the J end lost 0 bases, and 11 bases lay between the germline ends. The CDR3 reads CASSYRRSGNTIYF. CDR3 DNA sequence: TGTGCCAGCTCATACAGGCGCTCTGGAAACACCATATATTTT.

The rearrangement joins TRBV6-5 to TRBJ1-2, with a tentative D call TRBD1 (6 bases). V shed 0 bases and J shed 0 bases, with 8 bases lying between them. The CDR3 loop spans 15 amino acids. The germline CDR1 and CDR2 sequences are MNHEY and SVGAGI. CDR3 residues: CASSYSTGSNYGYTF. The CDR3 coding sequence is TGTGCCAGCAGTTACTCGACAGGTTCTAACTATGGCTACACCTTC.

This chain connects TRBV2 to TRBJ2-3; 13 nucleotides agree with TRBD2. With 4 bases clipped from V and 6 bases from J, the junction kept 4 bases outside the gene matches. CDR1 SNHLY and CDR2 FYNNEI come from the germline V gene. The CDR3 consists of 15 residues. CDR3 region: CASSVTSGGKDTQYF. The DNA for the CDR3 is TGTGCCAGCAGTGTGACTAGCGGGGGGAAGGATACGCAGTATTTT.

V gene TRBV19 combines with J gene TRBJ1-2, with TRBD1 identical over 12 bases. The CDR3 is 16 amino acids. Trimming cost V 6 bases and J 6 bases; bases outside gene matches: 11. From germline, CDR1 is LNHDA and CDR2 SQIVND (reference sequence). The CDR3 DNA follows: TGTGCCAGTAGACCGGGACAGGGGGCGCGAATGGATGGCTACACCTTC. Protein sequence: CASRPGQGARMDGYTF.

This chain joins TRBV29-1 and TRBJ2-5; tentative D call: TRBD2 (6 bases). This CDR3 contains 11 residues. The V gene lost 7 bases and the J gene lost 8 bases, with 14 bases spanning the gap. CDR1 and CDR2 from the germline V gene are SQVTM and ANQGSEA. The CDR3 sequence: CSGPRGATQYF. The CDR3 nucleotides read TGCAGCGGACCGCGGGGAGCTACCCAGTACTTC.

This chain connects TRBV30 to TRBJ1-5; 10 bases are a match to TRBD1. The germline V gene encodes CDR1 GTSNPN and CDR2 SVGIG (reference sequence). After removal of 1 base from V and 0 bases from J, the junction contained 6 bases not matched to a gene. CDR3 length: 17 amino acids. The DNA for the CDR3 is TGTGCCTGGAGTGCGGGACAGGGGAGTCGTAGCAATCAGCCCCAGCATTTT. Translating gives CAWSAGQGSRSNQPQHF.

The V and J genes are TRBV30 and TRBJ1-3; D is unclear. The V end was cut by 7 bases, the J end by 0 bases, with 7 bases between. In germline, CDR1 is GTSNPN, CDR2 SVGIG (reference sequence). The CDR3 is made up of 12 amino acids. The CDR3 reads CASRGSGNTIYF. As DNA, the CDR3 is TGTGCCTCGCGGGGCTCTGGAAACACCATATATTTT.

The chain has TRBV5-4 and TRBJ1-2; D gene ambiguous. This CDR3 spans 13 amino acids. The germline V and J ends were trimmed by 0 bases and 7 bases, with 10 bases remaining between them. Germline lookup yields CDR1 SGHNT and CDR2 YYREEE (reference sequence). Written as DNA, the CDR3 is TGTGCCAGCAGCTTGGGGGGAGGGTCTGGCTACACCTTC. This encodes CASSLGGGSGYTF.

V and J are TRBV16 and TRBJ1-2, with D hard to call. The CDR3 is 15 amino acids. V was shortened by 1 base and J by 0 bases, with 9 bases between the two germline ends. Germline CDR1 KGHSY, CDR2 FQNENV. The CDR3 sequence is CASSQFSEANYGYTF. DNA of the CDR3: TGTGCCAGCAGCCAATTTTCAGAAGCTAACTATGGCTACACCTTC.

The chain uses TRBV6-1 and TRBJ1-1, with TRBD1 as a possible D gene (5 bases). The V end was cut by 10 bases, the J end by 2 bases, with 17 bases between. The CDR3 is 14 residues long. Germline V lookup: CDR1 MNHNS, CDR2 SASEGT. CDR3 sequence (DNA): TGTGCCACACAGGATCCAGGGTTAAACACTGAAGCTTTCTTT. This sequence encodes CATQDPGLNTEAFF.

The CDR3 nucleotides read TGTGCCAGCAGTTTAGAGGAGAACACTGAAGCTTTCTTT. It is translated as CASSLEENTEAFF. This chain links TRBV28 with TRBJ1-1; the D is unclear. This CDR3 region has 13 residues. CDR1 MDHEN and CDR2 SYDVKM come from the germline V gene. The V end lost 2 bases, the J end lost 1 base, and 5 bases lay between the germline ends.